The clone carrying this TCR beta chain was recorded a few times. One entry per CDR3 protein, called by TCRdb with MiXCR from the 5' RACE reads. The data contain 96,000 or so distinct CDR3 sequences, about 8.4% of them seen just once; the ten biggest clones take up around a sixth. The V gene's germline CDR1 is LGHNA and CDR2 YSLEER. Trimming removed 4 bases at V and 4 bases at J, with 16 bases between. This CDR3 has 15 residues. The sample comes from a study of T cells after yellow fever vaccination. This material consisted of CD8+ T cells not binding an NS4B(214-222) dextramer, sorted from PBMCs, taken approximately 15 days after the first yellow fever vaccination. This chain uses TRBV4-3 with TRBJ1-2, with D possibly TRBD1 on 6 matching bases. The clonotype was recovered from a man between 18 and 35 years old who received the YFV17D yellow fever vaccine. CDR3 coding DNA: TGCGCCAGCAGCCCAATTAGGGGGGGAGGCTATGGCTACACCTTC. It encodes CASSPIRGGGYGYTF.